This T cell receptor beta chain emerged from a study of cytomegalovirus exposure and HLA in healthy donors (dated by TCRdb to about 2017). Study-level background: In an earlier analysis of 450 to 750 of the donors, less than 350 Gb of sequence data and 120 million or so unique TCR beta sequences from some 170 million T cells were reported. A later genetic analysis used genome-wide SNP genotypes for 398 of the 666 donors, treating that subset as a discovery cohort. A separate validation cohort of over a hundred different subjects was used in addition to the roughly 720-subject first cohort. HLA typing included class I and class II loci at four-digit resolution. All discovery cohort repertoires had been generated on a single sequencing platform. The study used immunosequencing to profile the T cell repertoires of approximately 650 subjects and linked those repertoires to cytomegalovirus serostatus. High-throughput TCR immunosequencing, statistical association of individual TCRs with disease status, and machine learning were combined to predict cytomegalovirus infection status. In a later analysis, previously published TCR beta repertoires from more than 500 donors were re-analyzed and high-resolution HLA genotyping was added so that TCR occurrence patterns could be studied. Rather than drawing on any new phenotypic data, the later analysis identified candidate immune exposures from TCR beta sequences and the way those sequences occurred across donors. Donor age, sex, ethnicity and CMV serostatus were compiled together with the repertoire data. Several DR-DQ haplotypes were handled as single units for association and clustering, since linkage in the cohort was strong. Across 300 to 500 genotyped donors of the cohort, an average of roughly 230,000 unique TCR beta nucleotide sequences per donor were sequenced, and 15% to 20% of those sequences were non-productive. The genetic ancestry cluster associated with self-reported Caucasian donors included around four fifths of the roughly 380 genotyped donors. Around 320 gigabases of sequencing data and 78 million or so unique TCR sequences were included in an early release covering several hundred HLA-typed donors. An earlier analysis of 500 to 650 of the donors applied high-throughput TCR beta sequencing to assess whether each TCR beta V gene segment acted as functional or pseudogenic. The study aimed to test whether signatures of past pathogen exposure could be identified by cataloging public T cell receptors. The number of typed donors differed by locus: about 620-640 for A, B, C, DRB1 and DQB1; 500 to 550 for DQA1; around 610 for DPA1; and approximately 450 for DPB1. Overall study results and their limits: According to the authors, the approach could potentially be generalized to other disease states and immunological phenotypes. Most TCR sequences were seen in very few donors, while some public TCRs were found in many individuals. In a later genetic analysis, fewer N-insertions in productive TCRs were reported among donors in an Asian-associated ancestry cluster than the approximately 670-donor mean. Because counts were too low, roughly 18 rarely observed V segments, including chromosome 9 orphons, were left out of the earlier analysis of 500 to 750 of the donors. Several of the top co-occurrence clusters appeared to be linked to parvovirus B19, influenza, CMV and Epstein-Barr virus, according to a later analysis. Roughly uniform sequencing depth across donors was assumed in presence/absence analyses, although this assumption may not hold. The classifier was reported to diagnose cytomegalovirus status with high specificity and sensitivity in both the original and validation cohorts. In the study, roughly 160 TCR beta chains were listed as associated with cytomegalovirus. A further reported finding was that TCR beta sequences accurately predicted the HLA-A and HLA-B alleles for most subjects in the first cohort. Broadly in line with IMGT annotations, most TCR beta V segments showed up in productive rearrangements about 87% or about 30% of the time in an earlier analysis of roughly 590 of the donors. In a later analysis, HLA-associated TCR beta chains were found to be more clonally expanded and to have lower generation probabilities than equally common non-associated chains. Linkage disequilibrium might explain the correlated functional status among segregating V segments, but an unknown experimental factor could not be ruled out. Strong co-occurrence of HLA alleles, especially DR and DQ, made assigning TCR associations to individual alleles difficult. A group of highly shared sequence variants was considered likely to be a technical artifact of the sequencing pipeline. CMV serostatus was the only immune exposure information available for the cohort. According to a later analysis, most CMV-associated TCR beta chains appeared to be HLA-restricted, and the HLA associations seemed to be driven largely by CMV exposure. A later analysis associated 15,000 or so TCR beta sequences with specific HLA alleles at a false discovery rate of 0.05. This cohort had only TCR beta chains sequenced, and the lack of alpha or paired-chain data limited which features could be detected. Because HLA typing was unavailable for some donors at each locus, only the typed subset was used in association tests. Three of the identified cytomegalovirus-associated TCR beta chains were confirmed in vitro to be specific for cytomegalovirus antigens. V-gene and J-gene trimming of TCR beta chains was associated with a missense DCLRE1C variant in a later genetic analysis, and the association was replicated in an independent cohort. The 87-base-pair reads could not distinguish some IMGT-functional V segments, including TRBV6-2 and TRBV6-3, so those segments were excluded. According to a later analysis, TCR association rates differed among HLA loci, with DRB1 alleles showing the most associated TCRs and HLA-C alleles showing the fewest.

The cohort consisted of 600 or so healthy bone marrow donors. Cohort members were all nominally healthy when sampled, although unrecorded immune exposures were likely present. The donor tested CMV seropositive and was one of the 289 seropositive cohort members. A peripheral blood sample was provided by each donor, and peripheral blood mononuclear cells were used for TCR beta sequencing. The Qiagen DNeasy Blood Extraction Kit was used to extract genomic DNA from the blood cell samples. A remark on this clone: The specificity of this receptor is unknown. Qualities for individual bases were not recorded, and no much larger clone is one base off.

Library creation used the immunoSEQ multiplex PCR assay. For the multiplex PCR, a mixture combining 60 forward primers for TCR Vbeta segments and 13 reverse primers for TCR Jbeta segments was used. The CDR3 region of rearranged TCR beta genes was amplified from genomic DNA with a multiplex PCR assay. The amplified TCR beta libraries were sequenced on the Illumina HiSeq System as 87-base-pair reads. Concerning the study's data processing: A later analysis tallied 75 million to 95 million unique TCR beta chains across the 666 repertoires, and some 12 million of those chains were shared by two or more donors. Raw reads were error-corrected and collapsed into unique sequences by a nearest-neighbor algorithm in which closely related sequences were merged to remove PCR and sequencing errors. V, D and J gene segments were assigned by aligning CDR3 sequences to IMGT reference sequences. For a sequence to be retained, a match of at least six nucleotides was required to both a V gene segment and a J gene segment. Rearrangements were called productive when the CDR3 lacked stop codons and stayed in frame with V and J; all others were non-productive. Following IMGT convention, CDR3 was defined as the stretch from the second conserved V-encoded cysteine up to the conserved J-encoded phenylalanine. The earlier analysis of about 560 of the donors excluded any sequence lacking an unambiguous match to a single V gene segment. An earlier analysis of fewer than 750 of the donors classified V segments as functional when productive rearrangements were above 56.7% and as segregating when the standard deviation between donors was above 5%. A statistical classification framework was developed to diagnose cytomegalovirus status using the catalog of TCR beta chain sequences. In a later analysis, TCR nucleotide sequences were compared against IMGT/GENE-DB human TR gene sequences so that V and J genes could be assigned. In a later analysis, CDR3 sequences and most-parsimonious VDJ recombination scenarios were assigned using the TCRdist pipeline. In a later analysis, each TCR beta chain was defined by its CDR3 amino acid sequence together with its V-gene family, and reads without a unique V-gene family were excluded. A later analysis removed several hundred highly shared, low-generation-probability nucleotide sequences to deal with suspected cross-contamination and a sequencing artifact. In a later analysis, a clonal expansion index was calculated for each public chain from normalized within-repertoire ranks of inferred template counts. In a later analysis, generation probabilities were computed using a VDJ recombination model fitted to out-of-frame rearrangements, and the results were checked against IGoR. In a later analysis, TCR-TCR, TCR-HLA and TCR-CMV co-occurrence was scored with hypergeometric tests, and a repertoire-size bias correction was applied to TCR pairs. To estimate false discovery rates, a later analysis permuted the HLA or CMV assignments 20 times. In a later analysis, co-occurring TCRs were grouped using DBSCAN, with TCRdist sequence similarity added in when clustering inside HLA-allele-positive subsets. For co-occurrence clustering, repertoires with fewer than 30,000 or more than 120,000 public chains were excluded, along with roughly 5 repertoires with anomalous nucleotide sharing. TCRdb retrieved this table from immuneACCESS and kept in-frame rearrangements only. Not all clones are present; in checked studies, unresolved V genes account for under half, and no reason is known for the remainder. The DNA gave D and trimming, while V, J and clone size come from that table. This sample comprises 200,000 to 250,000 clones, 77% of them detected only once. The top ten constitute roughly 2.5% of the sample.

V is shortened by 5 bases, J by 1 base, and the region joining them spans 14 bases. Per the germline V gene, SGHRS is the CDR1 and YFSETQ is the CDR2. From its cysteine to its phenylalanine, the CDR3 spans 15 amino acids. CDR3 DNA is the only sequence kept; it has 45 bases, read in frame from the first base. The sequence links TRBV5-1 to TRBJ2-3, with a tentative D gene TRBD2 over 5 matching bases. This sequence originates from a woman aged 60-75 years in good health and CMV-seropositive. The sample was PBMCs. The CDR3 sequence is CASRRAGVGTDTQYF. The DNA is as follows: TGCGCCAGCAGAAGGGCCGGGGTTGGCACAGATACGCAGTATTTT.